The rows below give T cell receptor beta chains drawn from one sample of a study of T cell responses to AZD1222 COVID-19 vaccine. TCRdb's table, derived via immunoSEQ multiplex PCR, lists solely in-frame clones and lacks some. This sample has approximately 160,000 clones, with about nine tenths found just once. The sequencing here drew on peripheral blood, taken on day 0 of AZD1222 vaccination. The receptors were gathered from an adult in good health. The conserved cysteine and the conserved F or W are not part of the CDR3 here. Each record gives: CDR3 protein, D gene, V gene. The D gene is left open where the match is weak.

cdr3_aa: ASSTGVTDTQY
d_call: TRBD1
v_call: TRBV12-3/TRBV12-4

cdr3_aa: ASSLLAGDTDTQY
d_call: TRBD2
v_call: TRBV5-1

cdr3_aa: ASSYREGTEAF
d_call: NA
v_call: TRBV12-3/TRBV12-4

cdr3_aa: ASSLGPAGNTIY
d_call: NA
v_call: TRBV7-8

cdr3_aa: ASSRDGSLGYT
d_call: NA
v_call: TRBV4-2

cdr3_aa: ASSLSGGLLNSPLH
d_call: NA
v_call: TRBV27

cdr3_aa: ASSVDGAGELF
d_call: NA
v_call: TRBV9

cdr3_aa: ASRASPGQGDSPLH
d_call: TRBD1
v_call: TRBV7-2

cdr3_aa: ASTSPGNTEAF
d_call: NA
v_call: TRBV6-5

cdr3_aa: ASSSYGEKLF
d_call: NA
v_call: TRBV27

cdr3_aa: ATSDPGQGATDTQY
d_call: TRBD1
v_call: TRBV24-1

cdr3_aa: ASSPVVTDTQY
d_call: NA
v_call: TRBV7-7

cdr3_aa: ASSVQAVWGETQY
d_call: NA
v_call: TRBV7-2

cdr3_aa: ARSPRSAGVADTQY
d_call: TRBD2
v_call: TRBV5-3

cdr3_aa: ASSYARSGEGTEAF
d_call: NA
v_call: TRBV6-5

cdr3_aa: ASSARGHPNEKLF
d_call: NA
v_call: TRBV9

cdr3_aa: AWSVRGKRSPLH
d_call: NA
v_call: TRBV30

cdr3_aa: ASSRPLAGSGETQY
d_call: TRBD2
v_call: TRBV11-2

cdr3_aa: ASSLSGQTPQH
d_call: NA
v_call: TRBV27

cdr3_aa: ASSLGAGGQPQH
d_call: NA
v_call: TRBV13

cdr3_aa: ASSSGAGTEAF
d_call: NA
v_call: TRBV6-6

cdr3_aa: ASSYSPQGLINYGYT
d_call: NA
v_call: TRBV6-2/TRBV6-3

cdr3_aa: ASSLRAGGPNADTQY
d_call: TRBD2
v_call: TRBV13